This is a list of T cell receptor beta chains from one sample in a study of T-cell reconstitution after alpha-beta-depleted transplantation in children. TCRdb processed the PCR reads anew with MiXCR; each CDR3 protein has one entry. This sample has some 450,000 distinct CDR3 sequences, with roughly 43% found just once. The sequenced sample was PBMCs, obtained before TCRalphabeta/CD19-depleted stem cell transplant. All receptors come from a girl aged 2-10 years with aplastic anemia, due to receive a stem cell transplant. CDR3s include the opening cysteine and the closing phenylalanine or tryptophan. The D gene is left open where the match is weak. Clone size is given for some rows only: seen once, a few or many times, or a class if the clone is expanded.

D gene	J gene	V gene	clone size	CDR3 protein	CDR3 DNA
.	TRBJ2-1	TRBV12-3/TRBV12-4	.	CASRWGKISYNEQFF	TGTGCCAGCCGTTGGGGGAAAATTTCCTACAATGAGCAGTTCTTC
TRBD2	TRBJ2-7	TRBV6-5	.	CASSYSPLAGAREQYF	TGTGCCAGCAGTTACTCGCCACTAGCGGGAGCTCGGGAGCAGTACTTC
.	TRBJ2-7	TRBV5-4	many	CASSHRASYEQYF	TGTGCCAGCAGCCACCGAGCCTCCTACGAGCAGTACTTC
.	TRBJ2-3	TRBV24-1	.	CATSDHGRVGTDTQYF	TGTGCCACCAGTGACCACGGCCGGGTTGGGACAGATACGCAGTATTTT
TRBD2	TRBJ2-1	TRBV20-1	.	CSAVGLVYNEQFF	TGCAGTGCTGTCGGACTAGTTTACAATGAGCAGTTCTTC
.	TRBJ2-1	TRBV4-1	.	CASSQGGPPNEQFF	TGCGCCAGCAGCCAAGGGGGACCTCCCAATGAGCAGTTCTTC
.	TRBJ2-3	TRBV27	.	CASSPRLTDTQYF	TGTGCCAGCAGTCCCCGTCTTACCGATACGCAGTATTTT
.	TRBJ2-4	TRBV7-2	few	CASSLVVGIQYF	TGTGCCAGCAGCCTAGTTGTGGGCATTCAGTACTTC
TRBD1	TRBJ2-4	TRBV27	.	CARSDRAINIQYF	TGTGCCCGCAGTGACAGGGCGATAAACATTCAGTACTTC
.	TRBJ2-3	TRBV10-3	.	CAISDEVVDTQYF	TGTGCCATCAGTGATGAAGTAGTGGATACGCAGTATTTT
.	TRBJ2-1	TRBV20-1	.	CSARFRGIYNEQFF	TGCAGTGCTAGATTTCGGGGGATCTACAATGAGCAGTTCTTC
.	TRBJ2-3	TRBV5-1	.	CASSLAALGGPTDTQYF	TGCGCCAGCAGCTTGGCAGCGCTCGGAGGACCCACAGATACGCAGTATTTT
.	TRBJ2-2	TRBV4-3	many	CASSQDSSRGELFF	TGCGCCAGCAGCCAAGATAGTTCGCGCGGGGAGCTGTTTTTT
.	TRBJ1-1	TRBV27	few	CASSSANTGEAFF	TGTGCCAGCAGTTCCGCTAATACAGGGGAAGCTTTCTTT
TRBD2	TRBJ2-5	TRBV5-1	many	CASSLFSGSPETQYF	TGCGCCAGCAGCTTGTTTAGCGGGAGTCCAGAGACCCAGTACTTC
.	TRBJ2-3	TRBV20-1	few	CSAEDLLSDTQYF	TGCAGTGCCGAGGATTTGTTGTCAGATACGCAGTATTTT
.	TRBJ2-7	TRBV29-1	.	CSVLRGGHEQYF	TGCAGCGTTCTAAGGGGGGGCCACGAGCAGTACTTC
.	TRBJ2-7	TRBV7-6	.	CASSSRGLAGRFSYEQYF	TGTGCCAGCAGCTCAAGGGGACTGGCGGGGAGATTCTCCTACGAGCAGTACTTC
.	TRBJ2-7	TRBV5-1	once	CASSEGGPGYEQYF	TGCGCCAGCAGCGAAGGGGGACCAGGCTACGAGCAGTACTTC
.	TRBJ1-5	TRBV29-1	.	CSVVAGYSNQPQHF	TGCAGCGTTGTGGCAGGCTATAGCAATCAGCCCCAGCATTTT
.	TRBJ2-5	TRBV29-1	.	CSVCDRETQYF	TGCAGCGTATGCGACCGGGAGACCCAGTACTTC
TRBD2	TRBJ2-1	TRBV7-3	many	CASSRSVAGVYEQFF	TGTGCCAGCAGCCGTTCGGTAGCGGGAGTTTATGAGCAGTTCTTC